These 3 T cell receptor beta chains came from one sample sequenced in a study of regulatory T cells in long-lasting Graves disease. In building TCR beta libraries, iRepertoire HTBI primers were used together with Arm-PCR of CDR3 regions. TCRdb ran MiXCR on the multiplex PCR reads and lists one entry per CDR3 protein. The top ten clones hold less than 35% of a sample with 300,000 to 400,000 distinct CDR3 sequences, about 18% of them seen once. Noted time point: persistent/refractory GD, antithyroid drugs over 5 years with positive TRAb. RNA extracted from PBMCs served as the sequencing template. The specimen comprised peripheral blood mononuclear cells (PBMCs), sampled when the disease was refractory, from a patient treated with antithyroid drugs. Receptors were obtained from a female donor with Graves disease.

A few counts support this clonotype. The V and J genes are TRBV20-1 and TRBJ2-7, with a possible D match to TRBD1 (6 bases). CDR1 and CDR2 (germline): DFQATT, SNEGSKA (reference sequence). V lost 0 bases, J lost 2 bases, and 23 bases lay in between. This CDR3 contains 18 residues. In DNA, the CDR3 is TGCAGTGCTAGAGATATCATAGGGGGTGGCGGCGACGCCTACGAGCAGTACTTC. It translates to CSARDIIGGGGDAYEQYF.

This clonotype appeared a few times. V and J are TRBV20-1 and TRBJ1-5, with D maybe TRBD1 (6 bases). Trimming took off 4 bases at V and 0 bases at J, with 13 bases between the two ends. The CDR3 loop spans 15 amino acids. CDR1 DFQATT and CDR2 SNEGSKA come from the germline V gene (reference sequence). The CDR3 here is CSATDSFISNQPQHF. The CDR3 bases are TGCAGTGCTACGGACAGCTTCATTAGCAATCAGCCCCAGCATTTT.

This clonotype has a count of ten or more. The chain links TRBV7-9 to TRBJ2-5, with 7 bases aligning to TRBD1. This CDR3 is built from 14 residues. V lost 5 bases, J lost 5 bases, and 8 bases stayed unmatched. Germline CDR1 reads SEHNR; CDR2 reads FQNEAQ (reference sequence). CDR3 bases: TGTGCCAGCAGCCGGGACAGCCCCCGGGAGACCCAGTACTTC. This sequence encodes CASSRDSPRETQYF.